Below are 3 T cell receptor beta chains sequenced from a single sample in a study of blood T cell repertoires in COVID-19. TCRdb's copy holds only in-frame clones and misses some; the assay was immunoSEQ multiplex PCR. The table shows 150,000 to 180,000 clones, with 75% to 80% occurring only once. Sequencing was carried out using peripheral blood. The receptor set was obtained from an elderly man with acute or convalescent COVID-19.

The CDR3 spells CATSRGGQGETQYF. DNA for the CDR3: TGTGCCACCAGCAGAGGAGGACAGGGCGAGACCCAGTACTTC. The chain links TRBV15 to TRBJ2-5; 8 bases are shared with TRBD1. V lost 1 base to trimming and J lost 5 bases; unmatched junction nucleotides: 3. Per the germline V gene, CDR1 is LNHNV and CDR2 is YYDKDF (reference sequence). This CDR3 has 14 residues.

The V and J genes are TRBV7-2 and TRBJ1-1; 7 nucleotides line up with TRBD1. CDR3 length: 14 residues. With V trimmed by 4 bases and J by 5 bases, 7 bases remained unmatched. Germline assignment: CDR1 SGHTA and CDR2 FQGNSA. The CDR3, as DNA: TGTGCCAGCAGCTACAGGGGTGGGAATACTGAAGCTTTCTTT. It translates to CASSYRGGNTEAFF.

This chain links TRBV3-1 (or the pseudogene TRBV3-2) with TRBJ2-5; 10 nucleotides agree with TRBD2. This CDR3 has 15 amino acids. Germline lookup yields CDR1 LGHDT and CDR2 YNNKEL (reference sequence). Losses at the gene ends were 7 bases for V and 5 bases for J; bases not matched to a gene: 10. The CDR3 DNA reads TGTGCCAGCACCTGGCGGAGCGGGGGGGCCGAGACCCAGTACTTC. As protein: CASTWRSGGAETQYF.